The present entry profiles one TCR beta chain with its context. In Seattle, patients joined the study during active infection and were tracked longitudinally. The sample is drawn from a study of blood T cell repertoires in COVID-19. Unmatched junction bases numbered 9, after V lost 3 bases and J lost 4 bases. CDR3 size: 16 residues. Germline CDR1 is SGHNT and CDR2 is YYREEE (reference sequence). Original analysis: Cell counts per sample came from amplifying reference gene primers. The data were produced by immunoSEQ multiplex PCR, yet TCRdb's version contains in-frame clones alone and is incomplete. V, J and clone size are taken as reported in that table, and D and trimming were inferred from the DNA itself. The sample carries tens of thousands of clones, around 90% recorded once.

Sequencing was performed on peripheral blood. V is TRBV5-4 and J is TRBJ1-3, with TRBD1 matching 8 bases. The clonotype originates from a woman aged 50 to 60 with COVID-19, enrolled during active disease. The CDR3 DNA sequence: TGTGCCAGCAGCTCCCCTATGGACAGGGAAGGAAACACCATATATTTT. Amino acids: CASSSPMDREGNTIYF.